The present T cell receptor (beta chain) was sequenced within a study of T cell repertoires in cytomegalovirus infection. At the level of the study: TCR beta signatures that were public indicated CMV infection and matching HLA type.

TCRdb reprocessed the reads with MiXCR, giving one entry per CDR3 protein. The sample contains 150,000 to 200,000 distinct CDR3 sequences, roughly 19% of which appear only once. Overall study results and limits: It was HLA-C-restricted CMV-specific TCR beta clonotypes that dominated the response ex vivo.

This clonotype was detected a few times. As yet, its antigen is unknown. Germline CDR1 is MNHNS and CDR2 is SASEGT. The CDR3 is 14 residues long. Trimming stripped 6 bases from V and 0 bases from J, with 11 bases between. The J gene is TRBJ1-2, the V gene TRBV6-1; tentative D call: TRBD1 (6 bases). The source of this sequence is a human donor in good health (CMV status not recorded). Some clones in this sample may be carry-over from other donors' samples. Sequencing input: PBMCs. CDR3 region: CASRDSATNYGYTF. The CDR3 DNA sequence: TGTGCCAGCAGGGACAGTGCGACTAACTATGGCTACACCTTC.